The 16 T cell receptor beta chains below come from one sample, sequenced in a study of Ad26.COV2.S vaccination and SARS-CoV-2 variants. Documented treatment: 15 to 20 received Ad26.COV2.S at low or high dose, single or two shots; roughly five received placebo; per-sample allocation not given. On day 63 after the first injection, vaccine and placebo recipients gave samples. Clones were sequenced by immunoSEQ multiplex PCR, and TCRdb holds only the in-frame ones, with some missing. The sample shows fewer than 400,000 clones, about 86% of them seen only once. Here the sequenced sample was peripheral blood, taken in a trial of Ad26.COV2.S vaccine versus placebo. The origin of the receptors is a person aged 18-60 years who received the Ad26.COV2.S COVID-19 vaccine or a placebo.

This clone showed up just a few times. The DNA for the CDR3 is TGTGCCAGCGACCCAACAGGGAGGAGTGCAGATACGCAGTATTTT. This gives the protein CASDPTGRSADTQYF. The V gene is TRBV7-8, the J gene TRBJ2-3; D assignment may be TRBD1 or TRBD2 (6 bases each). The germline CDR1 and CDR2 sequences are SGHVS and FQNEAQ. Trimming pared 8 bases from V and 4 bases from J, leaving 19 bases between. The CDR3 consists of 15 residues.

The rearrangement uses TRBV27 and TRBJ1-1; tentative D call: TRBD1 (5 bases). In germline, CDR1 is MNHEY, CDR2 SMNVEV (reference sequence). Trimming pared 5 bases from V and 4 bases from J, leaving 20 bases between. This CDR3 is built from 16 residues. The CDR3 sequence is CASSRGTASSGTEAFF. The CDR3 coding sequence is TGTGCCAGCAGTCGGGGGACGGCCTCCTCGGGCACTGAAGCTTTCTTT.

The chain links TRBV6-1 to TRBJ1-2, with TRBD1 matching over 9 bases. CDR1 and CDR2 from the germline V gene are MNHNS and SASEGT. The V and J ends lost 0 bases and 4 bases, in that order; junction bases with no gene match: 6. CDR3 size: 16 residues. The chain's CDR3 is CASSEAAGTGFYGYTF. CDR3 nucleotides: TGTGCCAGCAGTGAAGCGGCGGGGACAGGGTTCTATGGCTACACCTTC.

This rearrangement joins TRBV10-1 to TRBJ2-7, with D perhaps assigned TRBD1 or TRBD2 (6 bases each). Looked up from germline, CDR1 is WNHNN and CDR2 is SYGVQD (reference sequence). V lost 2 bases, J lost 6 bases, and 14 bases lay in between. The CDR3 spans 14 residues. CDR3 coding DNA: TGCGCCAGCAGTGAGGGGGGGCGCTTCGGCGAGCAGTACTTC. As protein: CASSEGGRFGEQYF.

The rearrangement joins TRBV7-2 to TRBJ1-1, with no clear D. The CDR3 has 15 residues. Germline V lookup: CDR1 SGHTA, CDR2 FQGNSA. V gave up 5 bases and J gave up 0 bases, with 13 bases separating them. In DNA form, the CDR3 reads TGTGCCAGCAGCCGTCGAGGGATCATGAACACTGAAGCTTTCTTT. This sequence encodes CASSRRGIMNTEAFF.

To note about this clone: In the same sample, other DNA sequences code for this CDR3. V and J are TRBV7-2 and TRBJ1-5, with a possible D match to TRBD1 (6 bases). This CDR3 region has 13 residues. The V end lost 4 bases, the J end lost 4 bases, and 8 bases lay between the germline ends. Per germline, CDR1 SGHTA and CDR2 FQGNSA. The CDR3 sequence is CASSSRGNQPQHF. As DNA, the CDR3 is TGTGCCAGCAGCTCGAGGGGGAATCAGCCCCAGCATTTT.

J is TRBJ2-5 and V is TRBV6-5, with D uncertain. V was pared by 3 bases and J by 1 base, with 6 bases between. CDR1 and CDR2 from the germline V gene are MNHEY and SVGAGI. The length of the CDR3 is 13 residues. This CDR3 reads CASSYNPQETQYF. The CDR3 bases are TGTGCCAGCAGTTATAACCCCCAAGAGACCCAGTACTTC.

V gene TRBV6-5 combines with J gene TRBJ1-2; the match to TRBD1 covers 7 bases. The germline V gene has CDR1 MNHEY and CDR2 SVGAGI. The CDR3 contains 15 residues. The J segment lost 4 bases and the V segment lost 5 bases, leaving 10 bases of the junction unmatched. For the CDR3, the DNA is TGTGCCAGCAGTCCGCCGGGGACAGCTACCTATGGCTACACCTTC. Encoded protein: CASSPPGTATYGYTF.

The V gene is TRBV4-1, the J gene TRBJ2-3; 9 bases map to TRBD2. This CDR3 is built from 17 residues. The germline V gene encodes CDR1 MGHRA and CDR2 YSYEKL. The V segment lost 5 bases and the J segment 6 bases; nucleotides outside the gene matches: 15. This CDR3 reads CASSAHGRRGGSDTQYF. In DNA, the CDR3 is TGCGCCAGCAGCGCTCATGGGCGGCGGGGGGGCTCGGATACGCAGTATTTT.

The V call is TRBV4-2, the J call TRBJ2-3; D is unresolved. This CDR3 comprises 14 residues. V shed 3 bases and J shed 1 base, with 8 bases lying between them. Germline values: CDR1 LGHNA, CDR2 YNFKEQ. CDR3 coding DNA: TGTGCCAGCAGCCACTCGCCCGGCACAGATACGCAGTATTTT. This encodes CASSHSPGTDTQYF.

V is TRBV10-2 and J is TRBJ2-3; 7 bases match TRBD1. Germline values: CDR1 WSHSY, CDR2 SAAADI. The CDR3 covers 14 residues. V was clipped by 7 bases and J by 4 bases; unmatched bases: 8. Here the CDR3 DNA reads TGCGCCAGCAAACTCGACAGGGTCTCAGATACGCAGTATTTT. This encodes CASKLDRVSDTQYF.

This rearrangement joins TRBV11-2 to TRBJ2-5; D uncertain. The CDR3 is made up of 14 amino acids. The germline gives CDR1 SGHAT, CDR2 FQNNGV. V shed 3 bases and J shed 3 bases, with 11 bases lying between them. CDR3 sequence reads: CASSLGQAEETQYF. DNA of the CDR3: TGTGCCAGCAGCTTGGGCCAGGCCGAAGAGACCCAGTACTTC.

V gene TRBV30 combines with J gene TRBJ2-1; no reliable D call. Germline V CDR1 and CDR2: GTSNPN, SVGIG (reference sequence). This CDR3 is built from 13 residues. Between the trimmed V and J ends, which lost 0 bases and 10 bases, there was a span of 13 bases. The CDR3 nucleotides are TGTGCCTGGAGTGTCCGAACCTCGGCGGAGCAGTTCTTC. Protein sequence: CAWSVRTSAEQFF.

This clone is a singleton in its sample. The chain joins TRBV2 to TRBJ1-2, with TRBD1 as a possible D gene (6 bases). The CDR3 extends over 13 amino acids. The germline gives CDR1 SNHLY, CDR2 FYNNEI. Between the trimmed V and J ends, which lost 11 bases and 5 bases, there was a span of 18 bases. DNA for the CDR3: TGTGCCGGCACGTACAGGGTGCGGTATGGCTACACCTTC. Residues: CAGTYRVRYGYTF.

The J gene is TRBJ1-6, the V gene TRBV27; D unresolved. V was shortened by 5 bases and J by 10 bases, with 24 bases between the two germline ends. The CDR3 has 17 amino acids. Germline V lookup: CDR1 MNHEY, CDR2 SMNVEV (reference sequence). The CDR3 coding sequence is TGTGCCAGCAGTCTTCTTAAGGGAGGAACTTTACAATCACCCCTCCACTTT. Translation gives CASSLLKGGTLQSPLHF.

This chain joins TRBV5-8 and TRBJ2-1, with 9 positions matching TRBD2. Trimming cost V 1 base and J 9 bases; bases outside gene matches: 14. CDR3 length: 17 amino acids. The germline V gene has CDR1 SGHTS and CDR2 YDEGEE. The CDR3 is CASSLFLLAGPGGEQFF. CDR3 in DNA: TGTGCCAGCAGCTTGTTCCTCCTAGCGGGGCCTGGTGGTGAGCAGTTCTTC.